This T cell receptor beta chain originates from a study of post-analysis software for immune sequencing data. The CDR3 is 16 residues long. Trimming left V 3 bases short and J 2 bases short, with 18 bases between. CDR1 and CDR2 (germline): DFQATT, SNEGSKA (reference sequence). Libraries were made from TCR beta cDNA, and they carried unique molecular identifiers. MiXCR, run by TCRdb on the PCR reads, gives a single entry per CDR3 protein. The table has about 810,000 distinct CDR3 sequences, around 53% seen once. Details on this clonotype: Antigen specificity is unknown.

Study-level points and caveats: When patients were compared with controls, a handful of TRBV segments were more frequent, TRBV5-6, TRBV5-1 and TRBV20-1 among them.

The sequence derives from a girl aged 5 to 17 with multiple sclerosis. The chain uses TRBV20-1 and TRBJ2-3; a possible D gene is TRBD1 (7 bases). Sequencing input: blood. The CDR3 loop is CSASQDAGTVTDTQYF. CDR3 DNA sequence: TGCAGTGCTAGCCAAGACGCGGGGACAGTCACAGATACGCAGTATTTT.